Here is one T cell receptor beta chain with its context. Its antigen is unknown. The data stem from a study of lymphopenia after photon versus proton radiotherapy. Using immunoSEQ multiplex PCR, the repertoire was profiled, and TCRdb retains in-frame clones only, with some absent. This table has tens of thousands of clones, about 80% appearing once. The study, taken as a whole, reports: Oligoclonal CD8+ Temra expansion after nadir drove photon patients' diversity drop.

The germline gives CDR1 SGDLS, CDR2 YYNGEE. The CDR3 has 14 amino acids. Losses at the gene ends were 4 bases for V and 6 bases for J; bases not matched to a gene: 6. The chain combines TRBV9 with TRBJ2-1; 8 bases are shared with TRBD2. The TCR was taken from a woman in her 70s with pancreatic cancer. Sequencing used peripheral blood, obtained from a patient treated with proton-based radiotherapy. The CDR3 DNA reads TGTGCCAGCAGCTCCTTGACTAGCGCCAATGAGCAGTTCTTC. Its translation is CASSSLTSANEQFF.